Listed below are T cell receptor beta chains from one sample, sequenced in a study of blood T cell repertoires in COVID-19. TCRdb keeps only in-frame clones here, not all; method: immunoSEQ multiplex PCR. Here the sample spans 250,000 to 350,000 clones, 85% being singletons. Material for sequencing was PBMCs or T cells enriched from blood (not recorded which). All receptors derive from a woman aged 45 to 65 who had recovered from COVID-19. Each CDR3 is given with its conserved first and last residue. Rows may omit the clone size; those that give it use once, few, many or a size class.

V	size	CDR3
TRBV30	once	CAWSGVGGDTQYF
TRBV11-3	.	CASSRGGVNNEQFF
TRBV5-1	.	CASSPGGSGNTIYF
TRBV7-6	.	CASSLQGALGTYEQYF
TRBV4-1	.	CASSQVISGDEKLFF
TRBV28	.	CASRGQGVYEQYF
TRBV19	.	CASSSGQGADGYTF
TRBV5-4	.	CASTSGGLADQETQYF
TRBV3-1/TRBV3-2	.	CASSQGTSGTQETQYF
TRBV4-3	once	CASSQEQGGDYGYTF
TRBV18	.	CASSQKDRPGSYEQYF
TRBV19	once	CASSDGRLRETQYF
TRBV27	.	CASSSVLAAEQYF
TRBV10-3	.	CAISNRGGYNEQFF
TRBV30	.	CAWSVQGDTQYF
TRBV7-3	.	CASSLIGQREAFF
TRBV5-1	few	CASSLGLSLNYGYTF
TRBV15	.	CATSRGLAGGETQYF
TRBV9	.	CASSVFLSSGNTGELFF
TRBV4-3	.	CASSQAGRVRGGYTF
TRBV12-3/TRBV12-4	.	CASREAGELFF
TRBV18	once	CASSLDRQNSPLHF
TRBV4-3	.	CASSQVVNYLTGELFF
TRBV30	.	CAWSEGASTYNSPLHF
TRBV4-2	.	CASSPPLAGSNEKLFF
TRBV24-1	.	CATSDSSGVGYTF